The clone carrying this T cell receptor beta chain occurred a few times. This sample is drawn from a study of blood T cell repertoires in COVID-19. TCRdb's copy holds only in-frame clones and misses some; the assay was immunoSEQ multiplex PCR. The sample lists roughly 330,000 clones, around 87% occurring once. V was cut by 8 bases and J by 4 bases, with 14 bases left in between. The CDR3 totals 13 residues. Germline V gives CDR1 LGHNA, CDR2 YSLEER. This rearrangement joins TRBV4-3 to TRBJ1-2; D might be TRBD1 (6 bases). What was sequenced was PBMCs or T cells enriched from blood (not recorded which). The sequence derives from a woman aged 25 to 45 who had recovered from COVID-19. The CDR3 spells CASSLDSFYGYTF. The CDR3 region has the DNA TGCGCCAGCTCGTTGGACAGTTTCTATGGCTACACCTTC.